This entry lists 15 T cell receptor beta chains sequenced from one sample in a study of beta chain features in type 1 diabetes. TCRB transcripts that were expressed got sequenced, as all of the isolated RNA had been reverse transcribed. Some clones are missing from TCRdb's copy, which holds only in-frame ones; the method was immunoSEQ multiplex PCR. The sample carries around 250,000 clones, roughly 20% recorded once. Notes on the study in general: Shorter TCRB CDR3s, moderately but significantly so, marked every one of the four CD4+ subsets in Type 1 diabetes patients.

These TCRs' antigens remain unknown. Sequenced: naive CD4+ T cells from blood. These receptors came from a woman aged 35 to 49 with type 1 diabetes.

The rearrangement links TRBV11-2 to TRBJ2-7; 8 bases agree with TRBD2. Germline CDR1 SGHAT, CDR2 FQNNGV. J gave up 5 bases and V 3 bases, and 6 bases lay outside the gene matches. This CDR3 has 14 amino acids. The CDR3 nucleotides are TGTGCCAGCAGCTTGATAGGGACTAGTGACGAGCAGTACTTC. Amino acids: CASSLIGTSDEQYF.

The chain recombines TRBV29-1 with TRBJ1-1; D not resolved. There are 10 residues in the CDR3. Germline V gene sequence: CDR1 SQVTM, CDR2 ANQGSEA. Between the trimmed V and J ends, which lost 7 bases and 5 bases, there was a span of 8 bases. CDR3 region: CSAGDTEAFF. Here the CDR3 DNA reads TGCAGCGCCGGTGATACTGAAGCTTTCTTT. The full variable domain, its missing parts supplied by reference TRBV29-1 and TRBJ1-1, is SAVISQKPSRDICQRGTSLTIQCQVDSQVTMMFWYRQQPGQSLTLIATANQGSEATYESGFVIDKFPISRPNLTFSTLTVSNMSPEDSSIYLCSAGDTEAFFGQGTRLTVV.

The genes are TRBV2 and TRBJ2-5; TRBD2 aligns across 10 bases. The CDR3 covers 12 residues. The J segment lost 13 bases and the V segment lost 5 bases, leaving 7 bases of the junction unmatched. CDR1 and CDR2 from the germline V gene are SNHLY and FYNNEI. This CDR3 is CASSWEQRGGYF. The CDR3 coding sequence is TGTGCCAGCAGTTGGGAACAGCGGGGGGGGTACTTC.

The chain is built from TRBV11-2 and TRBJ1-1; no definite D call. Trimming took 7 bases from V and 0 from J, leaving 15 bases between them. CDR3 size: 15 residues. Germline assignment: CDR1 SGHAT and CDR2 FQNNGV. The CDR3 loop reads CASTTGGYLNTEAFF. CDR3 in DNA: TGTGCCAGCACCACTGGCGGCTATCTGAACACTGAAGCTTTCTTT.

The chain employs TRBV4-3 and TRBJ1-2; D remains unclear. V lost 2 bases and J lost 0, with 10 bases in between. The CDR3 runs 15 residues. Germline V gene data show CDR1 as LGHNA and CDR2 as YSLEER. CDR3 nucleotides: TGCGCCAGCAGCCAAAGGACTCAAGCTAACTATGGCTACACCTTC. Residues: CASSQRTQANYGYTF.

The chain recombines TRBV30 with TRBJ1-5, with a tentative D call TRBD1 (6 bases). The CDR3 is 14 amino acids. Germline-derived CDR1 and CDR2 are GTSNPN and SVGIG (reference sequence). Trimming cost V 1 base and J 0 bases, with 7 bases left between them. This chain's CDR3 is CAWSATGSNQPQHF. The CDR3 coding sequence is TGTGCCTGGAGTGCGACAGGTAGCAATCAGCCCCAGCATTTT.

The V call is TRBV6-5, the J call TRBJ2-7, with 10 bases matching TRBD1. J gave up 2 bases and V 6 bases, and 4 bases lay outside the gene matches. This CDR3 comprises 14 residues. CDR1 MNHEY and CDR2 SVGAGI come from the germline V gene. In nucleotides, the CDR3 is TGTGCCAGCAGGGGGACAGGGGAAACCTACGAGCAGTACTTC. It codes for CASRGTGETYEQYF.

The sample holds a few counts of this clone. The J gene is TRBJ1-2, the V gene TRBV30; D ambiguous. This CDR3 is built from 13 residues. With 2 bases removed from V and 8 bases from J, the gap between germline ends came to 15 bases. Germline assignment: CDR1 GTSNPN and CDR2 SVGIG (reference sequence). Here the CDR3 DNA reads TGTGCCTGGAGTCCTACCCCGCCAGGCGGCTACACCTTC. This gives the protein CAWSPTPPGGYTF.

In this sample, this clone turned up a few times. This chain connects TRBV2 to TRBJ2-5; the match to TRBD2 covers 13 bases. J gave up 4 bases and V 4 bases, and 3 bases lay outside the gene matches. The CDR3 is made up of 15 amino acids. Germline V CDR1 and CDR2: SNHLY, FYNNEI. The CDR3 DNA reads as TGTGCCAGCAGTGGGACTAGCGGGAGTCCAGAGACCCAGTACTTC. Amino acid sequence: CASSGTSGSPETQYF.

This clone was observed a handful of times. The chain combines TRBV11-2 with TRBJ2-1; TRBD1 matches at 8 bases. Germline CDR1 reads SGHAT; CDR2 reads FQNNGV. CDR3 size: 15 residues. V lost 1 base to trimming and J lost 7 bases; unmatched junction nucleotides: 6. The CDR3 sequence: CASSLVRTGRNEQFF. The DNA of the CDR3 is TGTGCCAGCAGCTTAGTCCGGACAGGGAGGAATGAGCAGTTCTTC.

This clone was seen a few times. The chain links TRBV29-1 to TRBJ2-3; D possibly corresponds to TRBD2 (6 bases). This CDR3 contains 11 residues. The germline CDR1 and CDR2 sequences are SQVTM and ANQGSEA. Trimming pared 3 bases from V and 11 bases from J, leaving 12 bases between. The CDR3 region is CSVDRLAEQYF. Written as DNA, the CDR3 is TGCAGCGTTGATAGGTTAGCGGAGCAGTATTTT.

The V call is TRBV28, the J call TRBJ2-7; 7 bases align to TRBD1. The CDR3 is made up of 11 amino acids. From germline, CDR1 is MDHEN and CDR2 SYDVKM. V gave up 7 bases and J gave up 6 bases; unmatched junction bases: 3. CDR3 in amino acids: CASNDRAEQYF. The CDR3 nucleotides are TGTGCCAGCAACGACAGGGCCGAGCAGTACTTC. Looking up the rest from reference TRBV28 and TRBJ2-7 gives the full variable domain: DVKVTQSSRYLVKRTGEKVFLECVQDMDHENMFWYRQDPGLGLRLIYFSYDVKMKEKGDIPEGYSVSREKKERFSLILESASTNQTSMYLCASNDRAEQYFGPGTRLTVT.

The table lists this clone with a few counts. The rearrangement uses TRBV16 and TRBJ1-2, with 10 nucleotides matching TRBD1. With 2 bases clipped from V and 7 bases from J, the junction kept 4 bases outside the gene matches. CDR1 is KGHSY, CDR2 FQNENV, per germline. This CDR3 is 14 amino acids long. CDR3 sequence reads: CASSQRGTGVGYTF. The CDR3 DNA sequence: TGTGCCAGCAGCCAACGAGGGACAGGGGTTGGCTACACCTTC.

The CDR3 reads CASSLVGSGVNEQFF. CDR3 bases: TGTGCCAGCAGCTTAGTGGGTAGCGGGGTTAACGAGCAGTTCTTC. The gene calls are TRBV7-3 and TRBJ2-1; the match to TRBD2 covers 8 bases. Germline CDR1 reads SGHTA; CDR2 reads FQGTGA. The CDR3 consists of 15 residues. Unmatched junction bases numbered 10, after V lost 2 bases and J lost 10 bases.

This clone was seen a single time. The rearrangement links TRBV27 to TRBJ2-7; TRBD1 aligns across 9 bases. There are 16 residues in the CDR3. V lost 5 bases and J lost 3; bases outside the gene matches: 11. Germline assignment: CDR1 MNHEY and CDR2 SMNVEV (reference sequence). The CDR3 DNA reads TGTGCCAGCAGTACTCTAGGTATGGGACAGGGCTACGAGCAGTACTTC. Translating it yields CASSTLGMGQGYEQYF.